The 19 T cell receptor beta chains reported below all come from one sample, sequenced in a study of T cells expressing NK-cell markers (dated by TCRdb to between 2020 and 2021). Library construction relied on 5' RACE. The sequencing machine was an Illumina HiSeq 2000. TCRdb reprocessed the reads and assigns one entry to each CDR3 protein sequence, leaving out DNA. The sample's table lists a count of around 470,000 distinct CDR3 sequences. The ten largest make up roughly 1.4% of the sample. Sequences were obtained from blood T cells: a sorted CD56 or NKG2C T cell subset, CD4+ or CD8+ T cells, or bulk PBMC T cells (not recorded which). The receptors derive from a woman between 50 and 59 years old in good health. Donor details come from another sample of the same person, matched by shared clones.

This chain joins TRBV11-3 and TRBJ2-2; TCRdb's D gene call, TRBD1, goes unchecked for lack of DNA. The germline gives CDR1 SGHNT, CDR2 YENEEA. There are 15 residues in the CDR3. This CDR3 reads CASSEGQGAVGELFF.

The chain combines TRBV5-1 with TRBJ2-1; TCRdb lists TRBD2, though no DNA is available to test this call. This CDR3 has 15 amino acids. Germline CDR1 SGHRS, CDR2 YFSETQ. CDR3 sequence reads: CASSFGFVGREGQFF. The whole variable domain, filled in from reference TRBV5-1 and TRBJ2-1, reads KAGVTQTPRYLIKTRGQQVTLSCSPISGHRSVSWYQQTPGQGLQFLFEYFSETQRNKGNFPGRFSGRQFSNSRSEMNVSTLELGDSALYLCASSFGFVGREGQFFGPGTRLTVL.

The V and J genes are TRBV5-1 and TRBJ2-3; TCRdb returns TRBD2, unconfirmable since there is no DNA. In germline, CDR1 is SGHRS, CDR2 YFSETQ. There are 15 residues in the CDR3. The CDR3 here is CASSRLEGSTDTQYF.

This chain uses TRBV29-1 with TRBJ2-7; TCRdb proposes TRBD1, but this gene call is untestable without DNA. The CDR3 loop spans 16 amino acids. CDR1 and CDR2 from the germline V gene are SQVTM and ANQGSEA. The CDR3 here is CSVGRQGGSYSYEQYF.

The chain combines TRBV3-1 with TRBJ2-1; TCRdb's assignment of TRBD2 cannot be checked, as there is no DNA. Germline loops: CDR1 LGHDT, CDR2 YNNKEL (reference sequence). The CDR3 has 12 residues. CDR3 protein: CASSRRGFEQFF.

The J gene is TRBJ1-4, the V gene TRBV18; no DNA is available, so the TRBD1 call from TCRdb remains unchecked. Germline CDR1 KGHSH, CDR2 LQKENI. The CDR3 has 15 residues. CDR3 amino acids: CSSSSAGGTNEKLFF.

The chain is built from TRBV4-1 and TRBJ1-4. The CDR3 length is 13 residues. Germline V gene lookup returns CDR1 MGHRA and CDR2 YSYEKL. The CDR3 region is CASSPQAREKLFF.

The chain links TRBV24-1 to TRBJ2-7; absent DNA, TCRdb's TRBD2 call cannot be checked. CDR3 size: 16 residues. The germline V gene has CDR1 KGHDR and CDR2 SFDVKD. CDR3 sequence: CATSDDGTSGPYEQYF.

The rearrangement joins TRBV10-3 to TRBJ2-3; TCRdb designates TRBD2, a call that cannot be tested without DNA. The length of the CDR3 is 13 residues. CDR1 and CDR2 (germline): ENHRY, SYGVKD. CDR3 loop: CATKIEAGDTQYF.

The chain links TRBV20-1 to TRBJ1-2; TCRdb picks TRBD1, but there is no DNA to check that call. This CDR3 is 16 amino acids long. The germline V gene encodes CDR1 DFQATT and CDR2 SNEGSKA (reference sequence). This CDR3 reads CSARNEGGKINYGYTF.

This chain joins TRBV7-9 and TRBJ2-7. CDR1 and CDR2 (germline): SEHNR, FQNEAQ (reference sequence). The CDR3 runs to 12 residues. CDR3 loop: CASSFGKDEQYF.

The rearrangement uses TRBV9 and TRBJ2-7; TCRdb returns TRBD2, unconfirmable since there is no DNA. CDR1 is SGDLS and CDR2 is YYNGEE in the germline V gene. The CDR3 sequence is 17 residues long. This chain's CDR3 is CASSVEPGTSRPYEQYF.

This CDR3 is CASSLIASRNEQFF. This chain uses TRBV7-3 with TRBJ2-1; TCRdb lists TRBD2, though no DNA is available to test this call. The CDR3 is 14 amino acids. From germline, CDR1 is SGHTA and CDR2 FQGTGA.

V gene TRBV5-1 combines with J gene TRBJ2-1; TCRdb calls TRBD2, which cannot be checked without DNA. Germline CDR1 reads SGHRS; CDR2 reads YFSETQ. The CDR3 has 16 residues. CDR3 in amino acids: CASKPEAGSTYNEQFF.

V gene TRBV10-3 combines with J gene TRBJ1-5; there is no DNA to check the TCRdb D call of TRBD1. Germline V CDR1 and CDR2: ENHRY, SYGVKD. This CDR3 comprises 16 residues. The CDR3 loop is CAISGTPGTGNQPQHF.

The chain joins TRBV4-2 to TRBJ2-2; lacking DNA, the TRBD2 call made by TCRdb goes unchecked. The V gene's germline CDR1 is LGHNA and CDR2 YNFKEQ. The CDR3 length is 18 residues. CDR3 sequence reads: CASSQGPPSGIEGGELFF.

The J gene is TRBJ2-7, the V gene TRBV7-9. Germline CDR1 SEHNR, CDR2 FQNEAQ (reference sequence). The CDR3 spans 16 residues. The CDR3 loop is CASSLGAGVKIYEQYF.

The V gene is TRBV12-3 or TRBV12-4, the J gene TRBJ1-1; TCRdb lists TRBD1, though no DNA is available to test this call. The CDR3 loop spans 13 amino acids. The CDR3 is CASSFLGGDEAFF.

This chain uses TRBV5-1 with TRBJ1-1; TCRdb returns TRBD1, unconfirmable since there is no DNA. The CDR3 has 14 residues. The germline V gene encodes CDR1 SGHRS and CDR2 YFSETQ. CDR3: CASSLTGGGTEAFF. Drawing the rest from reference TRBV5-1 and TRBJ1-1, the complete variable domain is KAGVTQTPRYLIKTRGQQVTLSCSPISGHRSVSWYQQTPGQGLQFLFEYFSETQRNKGNFPGRFSGRQFSNSRSEMNVSTLELGDSALYLCASSLTGGGTEAFFGQGTRLTVV.